The TCR beta chain described here comes from a study of shared clonotypes between healthy human individuals. This table comes from immunoSEQ multiplex PCR, and its TCRdb copy is limited to in-frame clones, with some not included. The top ten clones hold less than 0.25% of a sample with over 750,000 clones, 90% to 97% of them seen once. Study results and caveats: Compared with memory subsets, naive subsets generally had larger estimated richness.

CD45RO-negative, CCR7-selected cells formed the naive CD8 fraction, which excluded terminally differentiated effector memory CD45RA+ cells. The trim removed 5 bases at V and 1 base at J, leaving 8 bases unmatched. Germline V gene data show CDR1 as SQVTM and CDR2 as ANQGSEA. The CDR3 spans 14 residues. Comments on this clone: Antigen unknown.

The source is a man aged 30-40 years in good health. The chain is built from TRBV29-1 and TRBJ2-7, with 7 bases that match TRBD1. Sequencing input: naive CD8+ T cells sorted from blood. CDR3 in amino acids: CSVRGGPDSYEQYF. As DNA, the CDR3 is TGCAGCGTTCGAGGGGGCCCTGATTCCTACGAGCAGTACTTC.